A single sample gave rise to the 18 T cell receptor beta chains below, sequenced in a study of control samples from healthy donors and cancer patients (dated by TCRdb to 2018 to 2020). The method was the immunoSEQ multiplex PCR assay. TCRdb mirrors the immuneACCESS table, restricted to in-frame sequences. Some clones are absent from its copies; in checked studies, under half trace to an unresolved V gene, and the reason for the others is unknown. For this sample there are 110,000 to 150,000 clones; just under 95% appear just once. The leading ten clones occupy over 9% of the sample. Sequenced sample: blood. All receptors come from a man in his thirties or forties in good health.

The chain combines TRBV28 with TRBJ1-2, with D possibly TRBD1 on 6 matching bases. The germline V gene encodes CDR1 MDHEN and CDR2 SYDVKM. The CDR3 has 15 residues. V lost 7 bases to trimming and J lost 8 bases, with 23 bases between them. The CDR3 DNA reads TGTGCCAGCAACCCAGTAAACAACAGGGCTTGGGGCTACACCTTC. Amino acids: CASNPVNNRAWGYTF.

The chain combines TRBV4-2 with TRBJ2-7; D tentatively fits TRBD1 or TRBD2 (5 bases each). Germline V CDR1 and CDR2: LGHNA, YNFKEQ. V was trimmed by 0 bases and J by 0 bases, leaving 21 bases between them. CDR3 length: 19 amino acids. This chain's CDR3 is CASSQDLIPGPPSSYEQYF. CDR3 nucleotide sequence: TGTGCCAGCAGCCAAGACTTAATCCCGGGACCTCCGAGCTCCTACGAGCAGTACTTC.

The V call is TRBV7-9, the J call TRBJ2-2; possibly TRBD2 for D (6 bases). Germline V lookup: CDR1 SEHNR, CDR2 FQNEAQ (reference sequence). CDR3 size: 16 residues. V gave up 1 base and J gave up 1 base, with 10 bases separating them. The CDR3 region has the DNA TGTGCCAGCAGCTTAGAACTAGCAAAGAACACCGGGGAGCTGTTTTTT. Its protein is CASSLELAKNTGELFF.

CDR3 region: CAWSAGTTYEQYF. CDR3 nucleotides: TGTGCCTGGAGTGCCGGGACGACCTACGAGCAGTACTTC. The chain uses TRBV30 and TRBJ2-7; the D gene could be TRBD1 or TRBD2 (5 bases each). This CDR3 region has 13 residues. Germline loops: CDR1 GTSNPN, CDR2 SVGIG (reference sequence). V shed 1 base and J shed 2 bases, with 9 bases lying between them.

The chain carries TRBV19 and TRBJ1-2; 8 bases fit TRBD1. Germline assignment: CDR1 LNHDA and CDR2 SQIVND (reference sequence). The junction had 1 base not matched to a gene; V was cut back by 5 bases and J by 5 bases. CDR3 size: 12 residues. For the CDR3, the DNA is TGTGCCAGTAGTGGACAGGGATATGGCTACACCTTC. Protein sequence: CASSGQGYGYTF.

V is TRBV28 and J is TRBJ1-4; D remains unclear. CDR3 length: 13 amino acids. The V end lost 7 bases, the J end lost 6 bases, and 12 bases lay between the germline ends. The V gene's germline CDR1 is MDHEN and CDR2 SYDVKM. CDR3 nucleotide sequence: TGTGCCAGCAATGGCGGCGGCTATGAAAAACTGTTTTTT. Translation: CASNGGGYEKLFF.

The rearrangement links TRBV30 to TRBJ2-5, with D uncertain. There are 11 residues in the CDR3. Trimming removed 5 bases from V and 5 bases from J, with 9 bases in between. The germline V gene encodes CDR1 GTSNPN and CDR2 SVGIG (reference sequence). The CDR3 DNA is TGTGCCTGGCTTATATGGGAGACCCAGTACTTC. Residues: CAWLIWETQYF.

This chain connects TRBV3-1 (or the pseudogene TRBV3-2) to TRBJ2-3; 8 bases align to TRBD2. The CDR3 is 12 amino acids. The germline CDR1 and CDR2 sequences are LGHDT and YNNKEL (reference sequence). J gave up 11 bases and V 1 base, and 2 bases lay outside the gene matches. CDR3 sequence reads: CASSQAGGVQYF. The CDR3 DNA reads TGTGCCAGCAGCCAAGCGGGGGGGGTGCAGTATTTT.

V gene TRBV7-3 combines with J gene TRBJ2-3; D possibly matches TRBD1 or TRBD2 (5 bases each). Germline V CDR1 and CDR2: SGHTA, FQGTGA. The CDR3 runs 16 residues. Trimming stripped 5 bases from V and 2 bases from J, with 17 bases between. CDR3 amino acids: CASSPYGTVYTDTQYF. CDR3 DNA sequence: TGTGCCAGCAGCCCATACGGGACGGTATACACAGATACGCAGTATTTT.

This chain joins TRBV27 and TRBJ2-7, with TRBD1 matching over 10 bases. Germline assignment: CDR1 MNHEY and CDR2 SMNVEV (reference sequence). Losses at the gene ends were 4 bases for V and 6 bases for J; bases not matched to a gene: 3. This CDR3 has 13 amino acids. The CDR3 here is CASSSTGGAEQYF. In DNA, the CDR3 is TGTGCCAGCAGTTCGACAGGGGGCGCCGAGCAGTACTTC.

This clone was counted between two and nine times. V is TRBV9 and J is TRBJ1-2; 10 bases map to TRBD1. Germline CDR1 reads SGDLS; CDR2 reads YYNGEE. The CDR3 runs 15 residues. The V segment lost 0 bases and the J segment 8 bases; nucleotides outside the gene matches: 7. In DNA, the CDR3 is TGTGCCAGCAGCGTAGAGCCGGGACAGGGGAGCGGCTACACCTTC. This gives the protein CASSVEPGQGSGYTF.

V is TRBV6-2 or TRBV6-3 and J is TRBJ2-7, with D unclear. V lost 5 bases to trimming and J lost 3 bases, with 23 bases between them. Germline V CDR1 and CDR2: MNHEY, SVGEGT. The CDR3 sequence is 17 residues long. The CDR3 DNA reads as TGTGCCAGCAGTAGGAGTATGTTGGGCCGGAGAGTCTACGAGCAGTACTTC. This sequence encodes CASSRSMLGRRVYEQYF.

J is TRBJ1-5 and V is TRBV28; 8 nucleotides agree with TRBD1. The ends lost 6 bases at V and 2 bases at J; junction bases unmatched: 3. Looked up from germline, CDR1 is MDHEN and CDR2 is SYDVKM. The CDR3 is made up of 14 amino acids. CDR3 residues: CASRLTGGNQPQHF. The CDR3 bases are TGTGCCAGCAGACTGACAGGGGGCAATCAGCCCCAGCATTTT.

This chain links TRBV9 with TRBJ2-1, with 10 bases lining up with TRBD1. Unmatched junction bases numbered 8, after V lost 0 bases and J lost 5 bases. This CDR3 spans 17 amino acids. Germline assignment: CDR1 SGDLS and CDR2 YYNGEE. The CDR3 loop is CASSVALAGTGDNEQFF. CDR3 coding DNA: TGTGCCAGCAGCGTAGCTCTCGCCGGGACAGGGGACAATGAGCAGTTCTTC.

The chain combines TRBV20-1 with TRBJ2-1, with D unclear. The CDR3 spans 11 residues. Per the germline V gene, CDR1 is DFQATT and CDR2 is SNEGSKA (reference sequence). Trimming shortened V by 6 bases and J by 8 bases, and 11 bases separated the two germline ends. The CDR3 sequence: CSAQEVYEQFF. The CDR3 nucleotides are TGCAGTGCCCAAGAAGTTTATGAGCAGTTCTTC.

The V gene is TRBV11-3, the J gene TRBJ2-1; 12 bases are a match to TRBD1. The V and J ends lost 2 bases and 8 bases, in that order; junction bases with no gene match: 4. From germline, CDR1 is SGHNT and CDR2 YENEEA. The CDR3 contains 15 residues. The DNA for the CDR3 is TGTGCCAGCAGCTTATGGGACAGGGGGCTAGATGAGCAGTTCTTC. Its translation is CASSLWDRGLDEQFF.

The chain links TRBV7-8 to TRBJ1-4; the match to TRBD1 covers 8 bases. Looked up from germline, CDR1 is SGHVS and CDR2 is FQNEAQ. With 5 bases clipped from V and 9 bases from J, the junction kept 5 bases outside the gene matches. The CDR3 has 13 residues. This CDR3 is CASSRDRGQKLFF. CDR3 DNA: TGTGCCAGCAGCAGAGACAGGGGCCAAAAACTGTTTTTT.

This chain uses TRBV4-3 with TRBJ1-4; D is unclear. V was clipped by 0 bases and J by 8 bases, with 13 bases between them. The CDR3 contains 15 residues. Germline V gene sequence: CDR1 LGHNA, CDR2 YSLEER. In DNA form, the CDR3 reads TGCGCCAGCAGCCAAGATATCACAGTAGGCGAAAAACTGTTTTTT. Translation: CASSQDITVGEKLFF.